This TCR beta chain was documented in a study of tumor-infiltrating lymphocytes in primary liver carcinoma. The study, taken as a whole, reports: Relative to blood, tumors carried a significantly larger fraction of the repertoire in their top 250 clones (p = 0.039). All five tumor regions shared only about 8-24% of top clones.

This clonotype was seen only a few times. What it recognizes is unknown. A read error may be the cause here, since a much bigger clone is one base away. Reverse transcription of approximately 500 ng total RNA with a constant-region primer produced TCR beta cDNA. Amplification in three nested multiplex PCR rounds with slightly modified ARM-PCR gave rise to TCR beta libraries. For around 10 cycles apiece, the opening two PCR rounds ran with TRBV1-TRBV30 forward primers and a C-beta reverse primer. A single record per CDR3 protein comes from TCRdb applying MiXCR to the multiplex PCR reads. This table holds 100,000 to 120,000 distinct CDR3 sequences, about four fifths found once. The roughly 20-31 mg bulk tissue piece was not sorted before simultaneous RNA and DNA extraction. All patients had surgically resected primary liver carcinoma. The CDR3 has 15 amino acids. Germline loops: CDR1 LGHNA, CDR2 YNFKEQ.

V is TRBV4-2 and J is TRBJ2-5; D gene unclear. Sequences were obtained from liver tumor tissue from sampling region 3. The subset denotes: tumor region T3, left-lateral pole. The clonotype was recovered from a man aged 35-49 years with primary liver carcinoma and hepatitis B virus infection. DNA for the CDR3: TGTACCAGCAGCCAAGAGAATGAGGCTAGTGAGACCCAGTACTTC. This codes for CTSSQENEASETQYF.